Each of the 15 T cell receptor beta chains below was sequenced from the same sample in a study of Ad26.COV2.S vaccination and SARS-CoV-2 variants. The treatment was: roughly 18 received Ad26.COV2.S at low or high dose, single or two shots; about five received placebo; per-sample allocation not given. The investigators took samples on day 63 after the first vaccine or placebo injection. TCRdb's copy holds only in-frame clones and misses some; the assay was immunoSEQ multiplex PCR. The sample carries more than 300,000 clones, around 85% recorded once. The sequences come from peripheral blood, collected in a trial of Ad26.COV2.S vaccine versus placebo. The receptor source for this set is a person between 18 and 59 years old who received the Ad26.COV2.S COVID-19 vaccine or a placebo.

This clone was seen a handful of times. This sequence joins TRBV9 and TRBJ1-2; weak D call: TRBD1 (5 bases). CDR1 and CDR2 (germline): SGDLS, YYNGEE. V lost 0 bases and J lost 8, with 8 bases in between. The CDR3 totals 12 residues. The CDR3 reads CASSVVGEGYTF. DNA for the CDR3: TGTGCCAGCAGCGTAGTAGGGGAAGGCTACACCTTC.

The chain links TRBV1 to TRBJ1-1. TRBV1 is described as a pseudogene. The CDR3 is 17 amino acids. The CDR3 spells CTSRLHISRSGPTEAFF. The CDR3 DNA follows: TGCACCAGCAGACTCCACATTTCTAGGTCTGGGCCCACTGAAGCTTTCTTT.

V and J are TRBV7-3 and TRBJ2-7; D might be TRBD1 (6 bases). V was cut by 4 bases and J by 6 bases, with 13 bases left in between. The CDR3 totals 13 residues. The germline CDR1 and CDR2 sequences are SGHTA and FQGTGA. The CDR3 here is CASSSTGSGEQYF. CDR3 coding DNA: TGTGCCAGCAGCTCCACAGGGTCTGGCGAGCAGTACTTC.

V is TRBV5-1 and J is TRBJ2-1, with TRBD2 identical over 7 bases. The germline CDR1 and CDR2 sequences are SGHRS and YFSETQ. V shed 7 bases and J 7 bases; nucleotides not matched to a gene: 17. This CDR3 is 16 amino acids long. CDR3 in DNA: TGCGCCAGCCGCGCGAGCGGGGTTACCGGGATGAATGAGCAGTTCTTC. Translation: CASRASGVTGMNEQFF.

CDR3 protein: CASKRDGSYEQYF. The CDR3 DNA sequence: TGTGCCAGCAAACGGGACGGCTCCTACGAGCAGTACTTC. The chain uses TRBV2 and TRBJ2-7; TRBD1 or TRBD2 may be the D gene (5 bases each). The CDR3 consists of 13 residues. Trimming removed 7 bases from V and 0 bases from J, with 10 bases in between. The germline CDR1 and CDR2 sequences are SNHLY and FYNNEI.

V usage is TRBV5-1 and J usage is TRBJ2-1, with D possibly matching TRBD2 (7 bases). The germline CDR1 and CDR2 sequences are SGHRS and YFSETQ. CDR3 length: 15 amino acids. V was cut by 3 bases and J by 8 bases, with 18 bases left in between. The CDR3: CASSYRGAAGYEQFF. CDR3 coding DNA: TGCGCCAGCAGCTACCGGGGGGCCGCCGGTTATGAGCAGTTCTTC.

The chain carries TRBV4-2 and TRBJ1-6; maybe TRBD1 (5 bases). Deletions cut 0 bases from V and 8 bases from J, with 17 bases between. Germline lookup yields CDR1 LGHNA and CDR2 YNFKEQ. CDR3 length: 17 residues. The CDR3 region is CASSQDPAGGDYSPLHF. The CDR3 region has the DNA TGTGCCAGCAGCCAAGACCCCGCCGGGGGGGATTATTCACCCCTCCACTTT.

This chain links TRBV28 with TRBJ1-1; tentatively, D is TRBD1 (5 bases). Germline CDR1 is MDHEN and CDR2 is SYDVKM. The CDR3 has 16 residues. V lost 7 bases to trimming and J lost 5 bases, with 23 bases between them. The CDR3 DNA reads TGTGCCAGCACCTCCGGGGGAGGGACGGCGGGGACTGAAGCTTTCTTT. Amino acids: CASTSGGGTAGTEAFF.

J is TRBJ2-2 and V is TRBV6-1; no clear D. CDR1 is MNHNS, CDR2 SASEGT, per germline. V dropped 1 base and J dropped 0 bases, with 12 bases sitting between them. The CDR3 loop spans 17 amino acids. The CDR3 DNA reads TGTGCCAGCAGTGAAGAGTGGGCAGCCTCGAACACCGGGGAGCTGTTTTTT. Translation: CASSEEWAASNTGELFF.

The V and J genes are TRBV11-2 and TRBJ2-2, with D perhaps assigned TRBD1 or TRBD2 (5 bases each). Trimming pared 6 bases from V and 0 bases from J, leaving 14 bases between. Germline-derived CDR1 and CDR2 are SGHAT and FQNNGV. CDR3 length: 16 residues. The CDR3 spells CASSIWGRTNTGELFF. The CDR3 nucleotides are TGTGCCAGCAGTATATGGGGACGGACGAACACCGGGGAGCTGTTTTTT.

This clone was recorded a few times. V is TRBV5-4 and J is TRBJ1-4; D is unclear. Germline-derived CDR1 and CDR2 are SGHNT and YYREEE (reference sequence). CDR3 length: 14 amino acids. V lost 1 base and J lost 4, with 8 bases in between. The chain's CDR3 is CASSLNVGNEKLFF. As DNA, the CDR3 is TGTGCCAGCAGCTTGAACGTCGGTAATGAAAAACTGTTTTTT. The whole variable domain, remainder taken from reference TRBV5-4 and TRBJ1-4, is ETGVTQSPTHLIKTRGQQVTLRCSSQSGHNTVSWYQQALGQGPQFIFQYYREEENGRGNFPPRFSGLQFPNYSSELNVNALELDDSALYLCASSLNVGNEKLFFGSGTQLSVL.

This clone has a handful of counts. This same CDR3 is encoded by further DNA sequences in the sample. This chain uses TRBV7-2 with TRBJ2-5; TRBD1 aligns across 7 bases. J was trimmed by 2 bases and V by 1 base; bases with no gene match: 4. This CDR3 has 15 amino acids. CDR1 is SGHTA and CDR2 is FQGNSA in the germline V gene. The CDR3 here is CASSLGGTAQETQYF. The DNA of the CDR3 is TGTGCCAGCAGCTTAGGTGGGACAGCTCAAGAGACCCAGTACTTC.

This clone was counted only a few times. The rearrangement uses TRBV10-2 and TRBJ2-7, with TRBD1 matching over 7 bases. The V gene end was trimmed by 0 bases and the J gene end by 7 bases; junction bases not matched to a gene: 0. In germline, CDR1 is WSHSY, CDR2 SAAADI. The CDR3 is 12 residues long. CDR3: CASSESGQEQYF. CDR3 in DNA: TGCGCCAGCAGTGAGTCGGGACAGGAGCAGTACTTC.

The sample holds a few counts of this clone. V usage is TRBV28 and J usage is TRBJ1-2, with 12 bases fitting TRBD1. The germline CDR1 and CDR2 sequences are MDHEN and SYDVKM. J lost 5 bases, V lost 4 bases, and 5 bases had no gene match. The CDR3 contains 15 residues. The CDR3 region has the DNA TGTGCCAGCAGTTCCCGGGACAGGGGGCTGTATGGCTACACCTTC. Residues: CASSSRDRGLYGYTF.

The rearrangement links TRBV2 to TRBJ1-5; D is unresolved. Trimming shortened V by 4 bases and J by 2 bases, and 15 bases separated the two germline ends. This CDR3 is built from 16 residues. Per the germline V gene, CDR1 is SNHLY and CDR2 is FYNNEI. Here the CDR3 DNA reads TGTGCCAGCAGTGGTAGTGGATCACGGGGCAATCAGCCCCAGCATTTT. The encoded protein is CASSGSGSRGNQPQHF. The full variable domain, in which reference TRBV2 and TRBJ1-5 provide the parts outside the CDR3, is EPEVTQTPSHQVTQMGQEVILRCVPISNHLYFYWYRQILGQKVEFLVSFYNNEISEKSEIFDDQFSVERPDGSNFTLKIRSTKLEDSAMYFCASSGSGSRGNQPQHFGDGTRLSIL.